The 13 T cell receptor beta chains in this list originate from one sample, sequenced in a study of blood T cell repertoires in COVID-19. TCRdb keeps only in-frame clones here, not all; method: immunoSEQ multiplex PCR. The sample has fewer than 450,000 clones, roughly 87% seen once. Material: PBMCs or T cells enriched from blood (not recorded which). Source of these receptors: a woman aged 25-40 years who had recovered from COVID-19.

The chain carries TRBV9 and TRBJ2-7; TRBD1 aligns across 7 bases. The CDR3 is made up of 15 amino acids. The germline gives CDR1 SGDLS, CDR2 YYNGEE. Germline trimming cut 2 bases from V and 2 bases from J; bases unmatched to any gene: 7. CDR3 DNA: TGTGCCAGCAGCGTGGAGACAGGGCCCACCTACGAGCAGTACTTC. Translation: CASSVETGPTYEQYF.

The chain links TRBV19 to TRBJ1-2; 12 bases agree with TRBD1. Per germline, CDR1 LNHDA and CDR2 SQIVND (reference sequence). The CDR3 length is 14 residues. V lost 7 bases and J lost 4; bases outside the gene matches: 4. The CDR3 protein is CASTRDRGPYGYTF. The DNA for the CDR3 is TGTGCCAGTACCCGGGACAGGGGGCCCTATGGCTACACCTTC.

The rearrangement joins TRBV9 to TRBJ1-1; D possibly corresponds to TRBD1 (6 bases). The CDR3 totals 17 residues. The germline V gene has CDR1 SGDLS and CDR2 YYNGEE. V was cut by 0 bases and J by 6 bases, with 21 bases left in between. As DNA, the CDR3 is TGTGCCAGCAGCGTAGCTGGCAGGGGCCACACGTCCGCTGAAGCTTTCTTT. Translating it yields CASSVAGRGHTSAEAFF.

This clone was observed once. V usage is TRBV5-6 and J usage is TRBJ1-1; D is perhaps TRBD1 (5 bases). The V gene lost 6 bases and the J gene lost 0 bases, with 18 bases spanning the gap. The length of the CDR3 is 16 residues. Germline assignment: CDR1 SGHDT and CDR2 YYEEEE. This CDR3 reads CASTASGAGLNTEAFF. The DNA for the CDR3 is TGTGCCAGCACCGCGAGTGGGGCCGGCCTGAACACTGAAGCTTTCTTT.

CDR3 region: CASSFGGATDTQYF. Written as DNA, the CDR3 is TGTGCCAGCAGCTTCGGGGGTGCGACAGATACGCAGTATTTT. This rearrangement joins TRBV7-9 to TRBJ2-3; weak D call: TRBD2 (6 bases). The CDR3 has 14 residues. From germline, CDR1 is SEHNR and CDR2 FQNEAQ (reference sequence). The V and J ends lost 3 bases and 3 bases respectively, with 10 bases between them.

The chain links TRBV19 to TRBJ1-2; 9 positions match TRBD1. CDR1 is LNHDA and CDR2 is SQIVND in the germline V gene (reference sequence). The CDR3 runs 13 residues. Trimming removed 5 bases from V and 6 bases from J; junction bases left unmatched: 4. The CDR3 sequence is CASSLGTGNGYTF. The DNA of the CDR3 is TGTGCCAGTAGTCTCGGGACAGGGAATGGCTACACCTTC.

This chain joins TRBV6-5 and TRBJ1-5; 10 bases align to TRBD1. V shed 10 bases and J 2 bases; nucleotides not matched to a gene: 5. CDR3 length equals 14 residues. Germline loops: CDR1 MNHEY, CDR2 SVGAGI. Written as DNA, the CDR3 is TGTGCCACCGACAGGGGGCTAGGCAATCAGCCCCAGCATTTT. Amino acids: CATDRGLGNQPQHF.

The genes are TRBV5-1 and TRBJ1-2; D may be TRBD1 (5 bases). CDR3 length: 15 amino acids. The V end lost 4 bases, the J end lost 4 bases, and 17 bases lay between the germline ends. CDR1 SGHRS and CDR2 YFSETQ come from the germline V gene. In DNA form, the CDR3 reads TGCGCCAGCAGCCCCGCGGTTGGAGGGGCCTATGGCTACACCTTC. Protein sequence: CASSPAVGGAYGYTF.

This rearrangement joins TRBV6-2 or TRBV6-3 to TRBJ2-7, with D uncertain. This CDR3 has 13 residues. CDR1 and CDR2 (germline): MNHEY, SVGEGT. Trimming shortened V by 3 bases and J by 3 bases, and 9 bases separated the two germline ends. CDR3: CASSYFEHYEQYF. The CDR3 bases are TGTGCCAGCAGTTATTTCGAACACTACGAGCAGTACTTC.

Only one count was recorded for this clone. The chain is built from TRBV7-9 and TRBJ1-3; weak D call: TRBD1 (5 bases). The germline V gene has CDR1 SEHNR and CDR2 FQNEAQ (reference sequence). The CDR3 sequence is 14 residues long. The ends were cut back, 5 bases at V and 0 bases at J, with 8 bases in the middle. The CDR3 coding sequence is TGTGCCAGCAGCCTACAGGCCTCTGGAAACACCATATATTTT. It yields the protein CASSLQASGNTIYF.

The chain has TRBV18 and TRBJ1-2, with 8 bases aligning to TRBD1. The germline V gene encodes CDR1 KGHSH and CDR2 LQKENI. After removal of 3 bases from V and 3 bases from J, the junction contained 6 bases not matched to a gene. The CDR3 consists of 15 residues. The DNA for the CDR3 is TGTGCCAGCTCACCGCAGGGGGCCTTAGACTATGGCTACACCTTC. Translating gives CASSPQGALDYGYTF.

The chain uses TRBV19 and TRBJ1-5; D unclear. Trimming stripped 8 bases from V and 2 bases from J, with 10 bases between. Looked up from germline, CDR1 is LNHDA and CDR2 is SQIVND (reference sequence). The CDR3 totals 13 residues. The CDR3 nucleotides are TGTGCCAGTGACCATCGGGGCAATCAGCCCCAGCATTTT. This encodes CASDHRGNQPQHF.

The CDR3 spells CAWSRRRVGQPQHF. CDR3 in DNA: TGTGCCTGGAGTAGGAGGAGGGTGGGGCAGCCCCAGCATTTT. The chain employs TRBV30 and TRBJ1-5; D is uncertain. This CDR3 comprises 14 residues. V was trimmed by 2 bases and J by 7 bases, leaving 15 bases between them. Germline V gene lookup returns CDR1 GTSNPN and CDR2 SVGIG (reference sequence).